A selection of T cell receptor beta chains follows, all from one sample in a study of blood T cell repertoires in COVID-19. Here immunoSEQ multiplex PCR was the method, and the copy in TCRdb shows in-frame clones only, minus some. The sample yields 100,000 to 150,000 clones, about 80% seen once. Sequenced material: peripheral blood. Receptor source: a woman aged 45-59 years with acute or convalescent COVID-19. CDR3s include the opening cysteine and the closing phenylalanine or tryptophan. Fields, in order: CDR3 DNA, CDR3 protein, J gene, V gene, clone size, D gene. The D gene is left open where the match is weak. The size entry is marked missing in some rows and otherwise reads once, few, many or a size class.

CDR3 DNA: TGTGCCAGTAGTATACAGGGCGGAATGAACACTGAAGCTTTCTTT; CDR3 protein: CASSIQGGMNTEAFF; J gene: TRBJ1-1; V gene: TRBV19; clone size: -; D gene: -
CDR3 DNA: TGTGCCAGCTCGGGACTAGCGGGTTACAATGAGCAGTTCTTC; CDR3 protein: CASSGLAGYNEQFF; J gene: TRBJ2-1; V gene: TRBV28; clone size: -; D gene: TRBD2
CDR3 DNA: TGTGCCAGCTCAGCTTTCGGGGGGCCCCCAGATGAAAAACTGTTTTTT; CDR3 protein: CASSAFGGPPDEKLFF; J gene: TRBJ1-4; V gene: TRBV18; clone size: -; D gene: -
CDR3 DNA: TGTGCCAGCAGTGACCCAGGAAACACCATATATTTT; CDR3 protein: CASSDPGNTIYF; J gene: TRBJ1-3; V gene: TRBV25-1; clone size: -; D gene: -
CDR3 DNA: TGTGCCAGCAGTAAGGGAGTCCTATTCTCCTACGAGCAGTACTTC; CDR3 protein: CASSKGVLFSYEQYF; J gene: TRBJ2-7; V gene: TRBV6-5; clone size: -; D gene: -
CDR3 DNA: TGTGCCAGCAGTTTGAAGCTTCAGACCCAGTACTTC; CDR3 protein: CASSLKLQTQYF; J gene: TRBJ2-5; V gene: TRBV12-3/TRBV12-4; clone size: few; D gene: -
CDR3 DNA: TGTGCCAGCAGCCGGGGGACTAGCGGGACCCGAACCTACGAGCAGTACTTC; CDR3 protein: CASSRGTSGTRTYEQYF; J gene: TRBJ2-7; V gene: TRBV13; clone size: -; D gene: TRBD2
CDR3 DNA: TGCGCCAGCGAAAAACAGGGGGGTAACACTGAAGCTTTCTTT; CDR3 protein: CASEKQGGNTEAFF; J gene: TRBJ1-1; V gene: TRBV5-1; clone size: once; D gene: TRBD1
CDR3 DNA: TGCGCCAGCAGACAAGGGGCTGGGGCCAACGTCCTGACTTTC; CDR3 protein: CASRQGAGANVLTF; J gene: TRBJ2-6; V gene: TRBV5-1; clone size: few; D gene: -
CDR3 DNA: TGTGCCAGCAGCTTGTGGGGCAGGGAGGACTATGGCTACACCTTC; CDR3 protein: CASSLWGREDYGYTF; J gene: TRBJ1-2; V gene: TRBV5-4; clone size: -; D gene: -
CDR3 DNA: TGTGCCAGCAACGGAGGGGGGGTGAGAGGCTACACCTTC; CDR3 protein: CASNGGGVRGYTF; J gene: TRBJ1-2; V gene: TRBV5-6; clone size: -; D gene: -
CDR3 DNA: TGTGCCTGGAGTGTACTAGCGGGTAGCTCCTACAATGAGCAGTTCTTC; CDR3 protein: CAWSVLAGSSYNEQFF; J gene: TRBJ2-1; V gene: TRBV30; clone size: -; D gene: TRBD2
CDR3 DNA: TGTGCCAGCAGTGAGGGGGTGAGGACAGTCACTAATGGCTACACCTTC; CDR3 protein: CASSEGVRTVTNGYTF; J gene: TRBJ1-2; V gene: TRBV6-1; clone size: -; D gene: -
CDR3 DNA: TGTGCCAGCAGTCCTGTCCGGGAGACCCAGTACTTC; CDR3 protein: CASSPVRETQYF; J gene: TRBJ2-5; V gene: TRBV12-3/TRBV12-4; clone size: -; D gene: -
CDR3 DNA: TGCGCCAGCCGTCGCGGAGCTGTGACAGATACGCAGTATTTT; CDR3 protein: CASRRGAVTDTQYF; J gene: TRBJ2-3; V gene: TRBV5-1; clone size: -; D gene: -
CDR3 DNA: TGCGCCAGCATCCGGGACAGGGAGAACACCGGGGAGCTGTTTTTT; CDR3 protein: CASIRDRENTGELFF; J gene: TRBJ2-2; V gene: TRBV23-1; clone size: -; D gene: TRBD1
CDR3 DNA: TGCAGTGCTAGACCGGGTGGCTACACCTTC; CDR3 protein: CSARPGGYTF; J gene: TRBJ1-2; V gene: TRBV20-1; clone size: -; D gene: -
CDR3 DNA: TGTGCCAGCAGCCTTTTCACTGAAGCTTTCTTT; CDR3 protein: CASSLFTEAFF; J gene: TRBJ1-1; V gene: TRBV5-6; clone size: -; D gene: -
CDR3 DNA: TGTGCCACCAGCAGTTACAGGGGGCGAGACAATCAGCCCCAGCATTTT; CDR3 protein: CATSSYRGRDNQPQHF; J gene: TRBJ1-5; V gene: TRBV15; clone size: -; D gene: TRBD1
CDR3 DNA: TGCGCCAGCAGCTTGGGACAGGGAATTGGGGGAGGCTACACCTTC; CDR3 protein: CASSLGQGIGGGYTF; J gene: TRBJ1-2; V gene: TRBV5-1; clone size: -; D gene: TRBD1
CDR3 DNA: TGTGCCAGCTCACCTGCAGGGGGCGCCGTTGAAAAACTGTTTTTT; CDR3 protein: CASSPAGGAVEKLFF; J gene: TRBJ1-4; V gene: TRBV18; clone size: -; D gene: TRBD1
CDR3 DNA: TGTGCCAGTAGTATTACAGGACAGGGCCACGAGCAGTACTTC; CDR3 protein: CASSITGQGHEQYF; J gene: TRBJ2-7; V gene: TRBV19; clone size: -; D gene: TRBD1
CDR3 DNA: TGTGCCAGCAGCCCGGTTCAAGAGACCCAGTACTTC; CDR3 protein: CASSPVQETQYF; J gene: TRBJ2-5; V gene: TRBV6-5; clone size: many; D gene: -
CDR3 DNA: TGTGCCAGCAGCGCTAGTACGACCACCACTAGCGGGAGTTGGAATGAGCAGTTCTTC; CDR3 protein: CASSASTTTTSGSWNEQFF; J gene: TRBJ2-1; V gene: TRBV9; clone size: -; D gene: TRBD2
CDR3 DNA: TGTGCCAGCAGCCTGGACAGTTCGAAGGCTGAAGCTTTCTTT; CDR3 protein: CASSLDSSKAEAFF; J gene: TRBJ1-1; V gene: TRBV5-4; clone size: -; D gene: -
CDR3 DNA: TGCAGTGCTAGTTCCGGGACTAGAGGGGGCAATACGCAGTATTTT; CDR3 protein: CSASSGTRGGNTQYF; J gene: TRBJ2-3; V gene: TRBV20-1; clone size: -; D gene: -
CDR3 DNA: TGCGCCAGGCCGACAGGGTTCGGGAGGGCCTATCAAAGCGAGCAGTACTTC; CDR3 protein: CARPTGFGRAYQSEQYF; J gene: TRBJ2-7; V gene: TRBV10-1; clone size: -; D gene: -
CDR3 DNA: TGTGCCAGCAGCCCAGGCCATGGTAATACCGGGGAGCTGTTTTTT; CDR3 protein: CASSPGHGNTGELFF; J gene: TRBJ2-2; V gene: TRBV11-2; clone size: -; D gene: -
CDR3 DNA: TGTGCCAGCAGCGGACGGGACAGGGGGTTCTACAATGAGCAGTTCTTC; CDR3 protein: CASSGRDRGFYNEQFF; J gene: TRBJ2-1; V gene: TRBV11-1; clone size: -; D gene: TRBD1
CDR3 DNA: TGTGCCAGCTCACCAACTAGGGAGAGCTCCTACGAGCAGTACTTC; CDR3 protein: CASSPTRESSYEQYF; J gene: TRBJ2-7; V gene: TRBV18; clone size: -; D gene: -
CDR3 DNA: TGTGCCAGCAGCTTAGCGCCGGGGGACGAGCAGTACTTC; CDR3 protein: CASSLAPGDEQYF; J gene: TRBJ2-7; V gene: TRBV7-3; clone size: -; D gene: -
CDR3 DNA: TGTGCCAGCAGCGTAGAGGACCCGGGGGAGCAGTACTTC; CDR3 protein: CASSVEDPGEQYF; J gene: TRBJ2-7; V gene: TRBV9; clone size: -; D gene: -
CDR3 DNA: TGTGCCAGCACCTTACAGGGCCGAAATGAAAAACTGTTTTTT; CDR3 protein: CASTLQGRNEKLFF; J gene: TRBJ1-4; V gene: TRBV2; clone size: -; D gene: -
CDR3 DNA: TGTGCCAGTAGTATGGTATCAGAGCCCCAGCATTTT; CDR3 protein: CASSMVSEPQHF; J gene: TRBJ1-5; V gene: TRBV19; clone size: -; D gene: -
CDR3 DNA: TGTGCCACCAGTGATTCGCTAGGAGAAGTCCACAATGAGCAGTTCTTC; CDR3 protein: CATSDSLGEVHNEQFF; J gene: TRBJ2-1; V gene: TRBV24-1; clone size: once; D gene: -
CDR3 DNA: TGTGCCAGCAGCCTTTTCGCGCAAAACACTGAAGCTTTCTTT; CDR3 protein: CASSLFAQNTEAFF; J gene: TRBJ1-1; V gene: TRBV16; clone size: -; D gene: -
CDR3 DNA: TGTGCCAGCAGTGGACAGAGATACGAGCAGTACTTC; CDR3 protein: CASSGQRYEQYF; J gene: TRBJ2-7; V gene: TRBV2; clone size: -; D gene: -
CDR3 DNA: TGTGCCAGCAGCTTGGTACGGGAGACCCAGTACTTC; CDR3 protein: CASSLVRETQYF; J gene: TRBJ2-5; V gene: TRBV5-8; clone size: -; D gene: -
CDR3 DNA: TGTGCCAGCAGCCTCCCCGGGACAGGGGGACGCGAGCAGTACTTC; CDR3 protein: CASSLPGTGGREQYF; J gene: TRBJ2-7; V gene: TRBV13; clone size: -; D gene: TRBD1
CDR3 DNA: TGTGCCAGCAGCTTATGGGACAGGGAAGACAGCTATGGCTACACCTTC; CDR3 protein: CASSLWDREDSYGYTF; J gene: TRBJ1-2; V gene: TRBV7-9; clone size: -; D gene: TRBD1